The next 4 T cell receptor beta chains were all read from a single sample in a study of blood T cell dynamics during melanoma immunotherapy. The sample's time point: week 3, after first cycle of checkpoint inhibitor. Assay: immunoSEQ multiplex PCR; the TCRdb copy retains only in-frame clones and omits some. The sample records roughly 12,000 clones, about four fifths being singletons. This material consisted of blood, taken from a patient treated with checkpoint blockade. The receptors were gathered from a human donor with melanoma.

The sample holds a few counts of this clone. This sequence joins TRBV12-5 and TRBJ1-6; D may be TRBD1 (6 bases). The V gene's germline CDR1 is LGHNT and CDR2 FRNRAP. The CDR3 loop spans 13 amino acids. Deletions cut 2 bases from V and 13 bases from J, with 12 bases between. CDR3 sequence: CASGLQSTGPLHF. The CDR3 nucleotides are TGTGCTAGTGGTTTGCAGTCGACAGGCCCCCTCCACTTT.

This chain connects TRBV27 to TRBJ2-7, with a tentative D call TRBD2 (6 bases). V was pared by 6 bases and J by 7 bases, with 13 bases between. Germline V lookup: CDR1 MNHEY, CDR2 SMNVEV (reference sequence). This CDR3 contains 12 residues. CDR3 DNA: TGTGCCAGCAGAACCTATGGAGGGGAGCAGTACTTC. It yields the protein CASRTYGGEQYF.

This rearrangement joins TRBV7-2 to TRBJ2-1; TRBD2 matches 9 bases. The germline gives CDR1 SGHTA, CDR2 FQGNSA. The CDR3 consists of 15 residues. J lost 5 bases, V lost 5 bases, and 7 bases had no gene match. CDR3 loop: CASSLSSGDHNEQFF. As DNA, the CDR3 is TGTGCCAGCAGCCTGTCTAGCGGGGACCACAATGAGCAGTTCTTC.

The chain carries TRBV5-6 and TRBJ2-3, with 8 bases lining up with TRBD2. With V trimmed by 4 bases and J by 5 bases, 15 bases remained unmatched. Germline CDR1 is SGHDT and CDR2 is YYEEEE. This CDR3 contains 17 residues. In DNA, the CDR3 is TGTGCCAGCAGCCCCTTAAGGTACGGGGGGGCCGAAGATACGCAGTATTTT. This encodes CASSPLRYGGAEDTQYF.